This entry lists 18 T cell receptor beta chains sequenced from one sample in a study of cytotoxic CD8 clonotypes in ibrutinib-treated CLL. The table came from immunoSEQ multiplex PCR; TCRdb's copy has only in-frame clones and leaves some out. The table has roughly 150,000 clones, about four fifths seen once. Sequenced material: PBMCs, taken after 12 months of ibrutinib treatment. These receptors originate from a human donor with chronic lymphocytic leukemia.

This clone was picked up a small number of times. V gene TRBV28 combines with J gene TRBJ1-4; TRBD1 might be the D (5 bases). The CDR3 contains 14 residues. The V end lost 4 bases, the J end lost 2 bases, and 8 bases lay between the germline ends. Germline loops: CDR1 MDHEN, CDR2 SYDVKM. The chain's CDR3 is CASSSGSTNEKLFF. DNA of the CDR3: TGTGCCAGCAGTTCAGGGTCCACTAATGAAAAACTGTTTTTT.

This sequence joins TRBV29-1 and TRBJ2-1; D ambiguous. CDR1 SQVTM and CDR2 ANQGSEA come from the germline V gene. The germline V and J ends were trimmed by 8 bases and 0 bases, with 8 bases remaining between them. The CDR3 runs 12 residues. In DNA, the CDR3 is TGCAGCAGCACAGTCTCCTACAATGAGCAGTTCTTC. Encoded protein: CSSTVSYNEQFF.

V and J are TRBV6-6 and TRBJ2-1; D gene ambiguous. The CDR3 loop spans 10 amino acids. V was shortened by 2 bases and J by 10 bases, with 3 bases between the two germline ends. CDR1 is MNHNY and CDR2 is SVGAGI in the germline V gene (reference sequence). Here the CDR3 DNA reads TGTGCCAGCAGTTACGTGGAGCAGTTCTTC. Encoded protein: CASSYVEQFF.

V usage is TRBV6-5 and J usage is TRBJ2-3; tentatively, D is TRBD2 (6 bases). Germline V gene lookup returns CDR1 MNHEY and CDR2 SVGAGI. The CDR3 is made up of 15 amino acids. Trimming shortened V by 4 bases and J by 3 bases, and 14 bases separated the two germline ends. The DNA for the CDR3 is TGTGCCAGCAGTTCAGACCCGGGGGATACAGATACGCAGTATTTT. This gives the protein CASSSDPGDTDTQYF.

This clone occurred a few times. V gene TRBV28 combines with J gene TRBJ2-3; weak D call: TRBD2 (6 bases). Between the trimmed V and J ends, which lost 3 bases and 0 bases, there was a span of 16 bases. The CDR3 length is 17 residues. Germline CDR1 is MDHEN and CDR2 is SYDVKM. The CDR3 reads CASSLASLRGSTDTQYF. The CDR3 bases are TGTGCCAGCAGTTTGGCAAGTCTGCGGGGTAGCACAGATACGCAGTATTTT.

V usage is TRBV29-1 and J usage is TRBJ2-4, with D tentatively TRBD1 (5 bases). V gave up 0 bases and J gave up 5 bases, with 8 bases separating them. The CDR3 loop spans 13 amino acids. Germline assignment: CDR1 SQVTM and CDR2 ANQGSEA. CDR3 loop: CSVEDRRENIQYF. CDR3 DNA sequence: TGCAGCGTTGAAGATCGCAGGGAAAACATTCAGTACTTC.

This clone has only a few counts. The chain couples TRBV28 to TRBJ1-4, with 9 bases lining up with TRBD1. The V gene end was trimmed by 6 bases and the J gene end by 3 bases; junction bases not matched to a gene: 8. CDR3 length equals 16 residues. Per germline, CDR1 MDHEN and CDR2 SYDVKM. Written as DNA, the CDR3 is TGTGCCAGCAGCCGAACCTGGACAGGGGCTAATGAAAAACTGTTTTTT. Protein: CASSRTWTGANEKLFF.

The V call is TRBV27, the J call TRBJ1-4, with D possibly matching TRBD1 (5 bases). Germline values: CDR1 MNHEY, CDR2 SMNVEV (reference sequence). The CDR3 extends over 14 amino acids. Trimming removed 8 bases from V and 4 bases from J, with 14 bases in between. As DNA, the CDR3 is TGTGCCAGCGGTGCCGGGACCTTTAATGAAAAACTGTTTTTT. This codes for CASGAGTFNEKLFF.

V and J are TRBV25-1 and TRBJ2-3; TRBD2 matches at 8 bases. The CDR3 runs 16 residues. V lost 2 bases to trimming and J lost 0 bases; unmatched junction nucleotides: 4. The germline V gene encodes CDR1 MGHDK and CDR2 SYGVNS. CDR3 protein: CASSELAGTSTDTQYF. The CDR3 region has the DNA TGTGCCAGCAGTGAACTAGCGGGCACTAGCACAGATACGCAGTATTTT.

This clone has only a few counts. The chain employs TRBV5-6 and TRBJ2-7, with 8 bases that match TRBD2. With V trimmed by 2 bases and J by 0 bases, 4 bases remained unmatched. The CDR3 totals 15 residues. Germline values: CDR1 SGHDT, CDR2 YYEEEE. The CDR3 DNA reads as TGTGCCAGCAGCTTCGAGCGGGGGAGCTCCTACGAGCAGTACTTC. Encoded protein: CASSFERGSSYEQYF. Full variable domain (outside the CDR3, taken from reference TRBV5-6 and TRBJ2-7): DAGVTQSPTHLIKTRGQQVTLRCSPKSGHDTVSWYQQALGQGPQFIFQYYEEEERQRGNFPDRFSGHQFPNYSSELNVNALLLGDSALYLCASSFERGSSYEQYFGPGTRLTVT.

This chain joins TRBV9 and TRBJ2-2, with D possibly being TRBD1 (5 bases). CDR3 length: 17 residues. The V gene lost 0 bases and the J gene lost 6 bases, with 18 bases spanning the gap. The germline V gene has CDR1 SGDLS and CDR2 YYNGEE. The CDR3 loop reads CASSVALGKGISGELFF. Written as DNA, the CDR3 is TGTGCCAGCAGCGTAGCCTTAGGGAAGGGGATCTCCGGGGAGCTGTTTTTT.

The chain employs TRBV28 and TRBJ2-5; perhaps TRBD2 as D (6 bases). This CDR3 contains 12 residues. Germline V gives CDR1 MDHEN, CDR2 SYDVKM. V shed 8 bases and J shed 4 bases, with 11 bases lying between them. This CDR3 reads CASGLGGETQYF. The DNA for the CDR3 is TGTGCCAGCGGCCTGGGGGGAGAGACCCAGTACTTC. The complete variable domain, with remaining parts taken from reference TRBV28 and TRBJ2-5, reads DVKVTQSSRYLVKRTGEKVFLECVQDMDHENMFWYRQDPGLGLRLIYFSYDVKMKEKGDIPEGYSVSREKKERFSLILESASTNQTSMYLCASGLGGETQYFGPGTRLLVL.

The CDR3 region is CASICSGIGTDTQYF. The CDR3 bases are TGTGCCAGCATCTGTAGCGGGATAGGGACAGATACGCAGTATTTT. The J gene is TRBJ2-3, the V gene TRBV5-6; 8 positions agree with TRBD2. The CDR3 loop spans 15 amino acids. V shed 6 bases, J shed 3 bases, and the junction held 9 bases outside the gene matches. From germline, CDR1 is SGHDT and CDR2 YYEEEE.

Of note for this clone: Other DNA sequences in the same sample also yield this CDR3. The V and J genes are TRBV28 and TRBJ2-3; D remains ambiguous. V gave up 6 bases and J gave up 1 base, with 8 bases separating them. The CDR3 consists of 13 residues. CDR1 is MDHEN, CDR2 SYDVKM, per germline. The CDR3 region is CASSLVGTDTQYF. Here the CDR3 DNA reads TGTGCCAGCAGCCTCGTGGGCACAGATACGCAGTATTTT.

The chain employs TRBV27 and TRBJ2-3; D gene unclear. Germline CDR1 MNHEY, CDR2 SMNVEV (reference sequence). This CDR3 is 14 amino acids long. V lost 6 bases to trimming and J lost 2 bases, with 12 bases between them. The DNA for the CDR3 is TGTGCCAGCAGCCCCCAGCGCCACACAGATACGCAGTATTTT. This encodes CASSPQRHTDTQYF.

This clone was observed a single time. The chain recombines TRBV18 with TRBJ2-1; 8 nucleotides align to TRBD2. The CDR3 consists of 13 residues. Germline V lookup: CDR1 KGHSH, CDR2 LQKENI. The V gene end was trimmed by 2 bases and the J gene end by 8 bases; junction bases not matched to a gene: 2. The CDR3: CASSPSGSHEQFF. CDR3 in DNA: TGTGCCAGCTCACCAAGCGGGAGCCATGAGCAGTTCTTC.

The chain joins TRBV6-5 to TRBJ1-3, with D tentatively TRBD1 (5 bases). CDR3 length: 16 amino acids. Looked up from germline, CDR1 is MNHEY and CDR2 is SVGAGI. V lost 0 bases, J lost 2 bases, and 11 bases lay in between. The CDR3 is CASSYSGGMAGNTIYF. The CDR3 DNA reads TGTGCCAGCAGTTACTCCGGGGGGATGGCTGGAAACACCATATATTTT.

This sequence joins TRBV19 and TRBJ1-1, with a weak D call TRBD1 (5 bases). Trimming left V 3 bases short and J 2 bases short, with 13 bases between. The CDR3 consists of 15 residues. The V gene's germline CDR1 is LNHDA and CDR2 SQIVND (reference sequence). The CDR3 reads CASSILAGRNTEAFF. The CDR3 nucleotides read TGTGCCAGTAGTATTTTGGCAGGGCGTAACACTGAAGCTTTCTTT.